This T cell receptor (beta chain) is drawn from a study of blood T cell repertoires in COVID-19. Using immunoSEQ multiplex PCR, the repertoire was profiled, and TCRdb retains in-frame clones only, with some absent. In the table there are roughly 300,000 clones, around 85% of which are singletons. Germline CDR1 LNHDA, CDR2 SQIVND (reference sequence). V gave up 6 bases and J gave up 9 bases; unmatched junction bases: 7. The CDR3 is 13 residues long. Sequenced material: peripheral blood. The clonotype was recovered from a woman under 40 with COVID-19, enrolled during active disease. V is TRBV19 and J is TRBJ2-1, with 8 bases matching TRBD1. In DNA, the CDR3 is TGTGCCAGTAGAGGACGTGACAGGGGTGAGCAGTTCTTC. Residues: CASRGRDRGEQFF.